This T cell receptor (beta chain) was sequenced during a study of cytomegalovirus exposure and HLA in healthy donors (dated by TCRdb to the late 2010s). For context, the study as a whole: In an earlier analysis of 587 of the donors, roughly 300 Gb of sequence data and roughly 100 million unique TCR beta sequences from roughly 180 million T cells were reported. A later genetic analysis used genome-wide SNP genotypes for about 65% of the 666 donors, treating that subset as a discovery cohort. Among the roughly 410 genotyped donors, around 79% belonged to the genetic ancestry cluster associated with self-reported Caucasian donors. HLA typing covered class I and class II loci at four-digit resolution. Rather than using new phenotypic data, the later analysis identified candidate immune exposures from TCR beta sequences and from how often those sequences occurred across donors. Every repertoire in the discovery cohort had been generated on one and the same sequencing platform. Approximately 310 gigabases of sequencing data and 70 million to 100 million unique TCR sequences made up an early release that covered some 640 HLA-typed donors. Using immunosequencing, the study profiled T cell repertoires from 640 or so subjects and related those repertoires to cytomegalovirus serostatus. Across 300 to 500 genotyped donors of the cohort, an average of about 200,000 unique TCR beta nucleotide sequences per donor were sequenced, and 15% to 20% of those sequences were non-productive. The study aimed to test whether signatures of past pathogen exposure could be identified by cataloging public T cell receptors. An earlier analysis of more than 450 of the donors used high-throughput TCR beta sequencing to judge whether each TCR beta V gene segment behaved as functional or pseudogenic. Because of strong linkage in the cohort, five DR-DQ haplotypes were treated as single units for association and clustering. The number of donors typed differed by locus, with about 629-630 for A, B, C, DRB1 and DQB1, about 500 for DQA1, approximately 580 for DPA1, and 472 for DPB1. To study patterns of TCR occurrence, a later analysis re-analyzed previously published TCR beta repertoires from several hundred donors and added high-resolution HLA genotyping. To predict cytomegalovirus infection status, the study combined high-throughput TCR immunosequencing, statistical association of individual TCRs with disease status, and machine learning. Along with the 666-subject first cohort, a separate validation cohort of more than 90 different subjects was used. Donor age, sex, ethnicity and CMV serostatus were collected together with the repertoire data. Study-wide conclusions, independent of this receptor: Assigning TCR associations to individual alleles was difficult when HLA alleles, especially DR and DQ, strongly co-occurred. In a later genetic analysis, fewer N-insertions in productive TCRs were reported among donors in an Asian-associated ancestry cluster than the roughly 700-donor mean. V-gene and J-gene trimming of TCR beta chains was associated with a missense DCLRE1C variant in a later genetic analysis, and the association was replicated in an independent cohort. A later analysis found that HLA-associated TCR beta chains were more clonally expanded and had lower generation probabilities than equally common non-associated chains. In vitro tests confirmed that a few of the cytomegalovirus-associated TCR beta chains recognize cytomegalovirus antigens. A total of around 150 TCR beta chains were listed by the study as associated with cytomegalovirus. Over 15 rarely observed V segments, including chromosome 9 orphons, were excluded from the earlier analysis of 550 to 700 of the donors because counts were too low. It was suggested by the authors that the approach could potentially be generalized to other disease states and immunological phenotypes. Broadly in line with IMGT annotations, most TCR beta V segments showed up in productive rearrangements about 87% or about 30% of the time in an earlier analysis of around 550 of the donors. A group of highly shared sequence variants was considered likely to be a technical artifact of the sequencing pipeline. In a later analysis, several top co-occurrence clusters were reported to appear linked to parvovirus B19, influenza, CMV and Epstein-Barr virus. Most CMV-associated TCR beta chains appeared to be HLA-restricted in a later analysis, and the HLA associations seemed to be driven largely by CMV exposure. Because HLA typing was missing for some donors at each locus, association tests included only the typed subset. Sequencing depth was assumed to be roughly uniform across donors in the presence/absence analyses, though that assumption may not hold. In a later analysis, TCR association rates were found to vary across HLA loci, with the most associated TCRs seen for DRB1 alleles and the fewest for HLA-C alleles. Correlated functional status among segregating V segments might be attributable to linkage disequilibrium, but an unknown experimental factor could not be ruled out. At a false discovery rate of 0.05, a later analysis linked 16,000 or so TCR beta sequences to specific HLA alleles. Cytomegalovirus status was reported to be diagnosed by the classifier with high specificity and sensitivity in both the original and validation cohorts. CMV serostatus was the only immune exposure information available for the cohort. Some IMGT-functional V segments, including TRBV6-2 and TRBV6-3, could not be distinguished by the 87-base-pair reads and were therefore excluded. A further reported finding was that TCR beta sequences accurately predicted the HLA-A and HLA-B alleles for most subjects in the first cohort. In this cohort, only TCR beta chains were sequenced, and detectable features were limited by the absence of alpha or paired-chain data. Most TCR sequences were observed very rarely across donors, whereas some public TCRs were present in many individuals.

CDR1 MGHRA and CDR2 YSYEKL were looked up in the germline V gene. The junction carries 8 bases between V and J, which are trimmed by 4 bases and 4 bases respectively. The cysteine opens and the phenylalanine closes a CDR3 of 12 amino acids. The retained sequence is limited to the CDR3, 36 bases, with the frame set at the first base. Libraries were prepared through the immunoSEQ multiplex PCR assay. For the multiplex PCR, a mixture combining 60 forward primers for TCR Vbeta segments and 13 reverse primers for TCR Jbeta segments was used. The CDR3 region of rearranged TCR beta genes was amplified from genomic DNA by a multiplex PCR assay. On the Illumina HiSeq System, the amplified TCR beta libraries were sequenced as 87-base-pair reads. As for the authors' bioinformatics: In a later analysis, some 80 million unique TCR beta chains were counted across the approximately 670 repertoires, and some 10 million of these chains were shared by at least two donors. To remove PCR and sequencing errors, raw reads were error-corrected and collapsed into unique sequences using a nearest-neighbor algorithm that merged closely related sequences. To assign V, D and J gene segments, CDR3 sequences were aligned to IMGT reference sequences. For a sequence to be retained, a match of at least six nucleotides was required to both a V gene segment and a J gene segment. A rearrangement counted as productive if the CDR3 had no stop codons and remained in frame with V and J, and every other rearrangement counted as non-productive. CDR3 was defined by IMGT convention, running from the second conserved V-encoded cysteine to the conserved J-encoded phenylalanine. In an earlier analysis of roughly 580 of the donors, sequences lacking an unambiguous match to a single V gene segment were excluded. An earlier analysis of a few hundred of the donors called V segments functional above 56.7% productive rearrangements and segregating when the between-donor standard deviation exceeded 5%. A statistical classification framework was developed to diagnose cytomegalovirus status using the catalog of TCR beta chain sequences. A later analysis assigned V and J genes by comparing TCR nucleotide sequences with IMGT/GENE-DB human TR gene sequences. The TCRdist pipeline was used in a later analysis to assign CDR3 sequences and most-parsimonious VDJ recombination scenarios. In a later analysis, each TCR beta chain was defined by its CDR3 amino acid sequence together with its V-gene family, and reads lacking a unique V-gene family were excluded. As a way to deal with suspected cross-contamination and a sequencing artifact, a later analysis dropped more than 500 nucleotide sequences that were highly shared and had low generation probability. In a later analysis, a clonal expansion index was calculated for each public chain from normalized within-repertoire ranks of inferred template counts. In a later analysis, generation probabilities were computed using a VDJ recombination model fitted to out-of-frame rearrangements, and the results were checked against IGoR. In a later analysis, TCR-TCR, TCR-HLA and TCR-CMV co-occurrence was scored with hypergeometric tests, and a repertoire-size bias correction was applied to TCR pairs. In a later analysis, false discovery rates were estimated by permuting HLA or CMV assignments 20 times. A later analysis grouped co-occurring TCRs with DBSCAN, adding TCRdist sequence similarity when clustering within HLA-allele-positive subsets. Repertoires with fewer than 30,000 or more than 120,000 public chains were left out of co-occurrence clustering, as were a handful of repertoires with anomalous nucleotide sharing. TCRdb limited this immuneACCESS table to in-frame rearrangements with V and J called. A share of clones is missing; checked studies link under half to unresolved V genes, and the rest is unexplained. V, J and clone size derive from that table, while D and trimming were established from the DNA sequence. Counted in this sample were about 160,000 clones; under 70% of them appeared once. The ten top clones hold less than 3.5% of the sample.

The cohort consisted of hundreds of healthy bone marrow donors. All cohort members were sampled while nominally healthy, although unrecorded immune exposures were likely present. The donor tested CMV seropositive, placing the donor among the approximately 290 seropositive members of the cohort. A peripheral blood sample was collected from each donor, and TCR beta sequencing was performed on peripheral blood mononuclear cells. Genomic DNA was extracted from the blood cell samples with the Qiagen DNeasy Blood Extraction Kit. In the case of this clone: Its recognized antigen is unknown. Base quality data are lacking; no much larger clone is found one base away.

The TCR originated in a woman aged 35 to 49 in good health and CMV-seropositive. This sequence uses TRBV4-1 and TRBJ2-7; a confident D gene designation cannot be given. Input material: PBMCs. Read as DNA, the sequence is TGCGCCAGCAGCCCTGACTTGTACGAGCAGTACTTC. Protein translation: CASSPDLYEQYF.